Below are 26 T cell receptor beta chains sequenced from a single sample in a study of OX40 agonist ivuxolimab in advanced cancers. TCRdb keeps only in-frame clones here, not all; method: immunoSEQ multiplex PCR. The table includes 98,000 or so clones, more than 85% detected once. The sample here was CD4+ or CD8+ T cells sorted from blood, taken in a trial of the OX40 agonist ivuxolimab. These receptor sequences come from an adult with an advanced solid tumor such as melanoma, head and neck, liver or kidney cancer.

V and J are TRBV28 and TRBJ2-7; tentatively, D is TRBD2 (5 bases). This CDR3 is built from 14 residues. Germline lookup yields CDR1 MDHEN and CDR2 SYDVKM. The V and J ends lost 5 bases and 2 bases respectively, with 13 bases between them. The CDR3 DNA reads TGTGCCAGCAGTCCCGGGATATTAGCCTACGAGCAGTACTTC. Its protein is CASSPGILAYEQYF.

The chain uses TRBV6-5 and TRBJ1-5; 8 positions agree with TRBD1. The CDR3 length is 15 residues. With V trimmed by 6 bases and J by 2 bases, 6 bases remained unmatched. Germline lookup yields CDR1 MNHEY and CDR2 SVGAGI. The DNA for the CDR3 is TGTGCCAGCAGCTCGACAGGGGAGGGCAATCAGCCCCAGCATTTT. Encoded protein: CASSSTGEGNQPQHF.

J is TRBJ2-1 and V is TRBV7-9; D perhaps matches TRBD2 (6 bases). The CDR3 totals 15 residues. Looked up from germline, CDR1 is SEHNR and CDR2 is FQNEAQ (reference sequence). Trimming stripped 5 bases from V and 2 bases from J, with 13 bases between. The chain's CDR3 is CASSRTGGPYNEQFF. For the CDR3, the DNA is TGTGCCAGCAGCCGCACCGGGGGACCCTACAATGAGCAGTTCTTC.

The chain uses TRBV5-1 and TRBJ2-3; 8 bases are shared with TRBD1. Germline V CDR1 and CDR2: SGHRS, YFSETQ. The CDR3 runs to 15 residues. V was pared by 1 base and J by 5 bases, with 6 bases of the junction left unmatched. Here the CDR3 reads CASSLRGQERDTQYF. The CDR3 nucleotides read TGCGCCAGCAGCTTGAGGGGACAGGAAAGAGATACGCAGTATTTT. Variable domain in full (rest from reference TRBV5-1 and TRBJ2-3): KAGVTQTPRYLIKTRGQQVTLSCSPISGHRSVSWYQQTPGQGLQFLFEYFSETQRNKGNFPGRFSGRQFSNSRSEMNVSTLELGDSALYLCASSLRGQERDTQYFGPGTRLTVL.

V gene TRBV10-1 combines with J gene TRBJ1-2, with D perhaps matching TRBD1 (5 bases). This CDR3 is 13 amino acids long. V lost 1 base to trimming and J lost 6 bases, with 9 bases between them. Germline V gives CDR1 WNHNN, CDR2 SYGVQD (reference sequence). CDR3 nucleotides: TGCGCCAGCAGTGAGTTGGGGGGGAATGGCTACACCTTC. The encoded protein is CASSELGGNGYTF.

The V call is TRBV28, the J call TRBJ1-4, with TRBD1 as a possible D gene (5 bases). Germline-derived CDR1 and CDR2 are MDHEN and SYDVKM. This CDR3 has 12 amino acids. V was clipped by 3 bases and J by 7 bases, with 6 bases between them. The CDR3 sequence: CASSFQGEKLFF. CDR3 in DNA: TGTGCCAGCAGTTTCCAGGGTGAAAAACTGTTTTTT.

This clone was observed once. The chain combines TRBV9 with TRBJ2-5; D is ambiguous. Trimming pared 0 bases from V and 9 bases from J, leaving 12 bases between. Germline loops: CDR1 SGDLS, CDR2 YYNGEE. The CDR3 has 13 amino acids. CDR3 loop: CASSVDLAAPQYF. Here the CDR3 DNA reads TGTGCCAGCAGCGTAGACCTGGCCGCTCCCCAGTACTTC.

Only one count was recorded for this clone. This chain joins TRBV29-1 and TRBJ1-2, with TRBD1 matching over 9 bases. Trimming removed 6 bases from V and 5 bases from J; junction bases left unmatched: 4. This CDR3 is built from 12 residues. Looked up from germline, CDR1 is SQVTM and CDR2 is ANQGSEA. This CDR3 reads CSVGQGLYGYTF. The CDR3 DNA reads as TGCAGCGTCGGACAGGGGTTGTATGGCTACACCTTC.

The chain carries TRBV30 and TRBJ1-1, with D possibly being TRBD1 (5 bases). CDR3 size: 12 residues. The germline V gene has CDR1 GTSNPN and CDR2 SVGIG (reference sequence). Trimming shortened V by 4 bases and J by 3 bases, and 9 bases separated the two germline ends. The CDR3 DNA follows: TGTGCCTGGACAGGGCAGCACACTGAAGCTTTCTTT. It specifies CAWTGQHTEAFF.

Comment on this clone: A junction end diverges from the germline sequence, so it may reflect a read error. The chain is built from TRBV9 and TRBJ2-6; unclear D gene. Germline CDR1 reads SGDLS; CDR2 reads YYNGEE. The CDR3 runs 15 residues. CDR3 in DNA: TGTACCAGCAGCGTAGCCCCCTCTGGGGCCAACGTCCTGACTTTC. Translation gives CTSSVAPSGANVLTF. The variable domain in full, with the rest retrieved from reference TRBV9 and TRBJ2-6, is DSGVTQTPKHLITATGQRVTLRCSPRSGDLSVYWYQQSLDQGLQFLIQYYNGEERAKGNILERFSAQQFPDLHSELNLSSLELGDSALYFCTSSVAPSGANVLTFGAGSRLTVL.

V usage is TRBV7-2 and J usage is TRBJ2-5; D gene uncertain. CDR3 length: 14 residues. Germline V gene sequence: CDR1 SGHTA, CDR2 FQGNSA. Between the trimmed V and J ends, which lost 5 bases and 2 bases, there was a span of 12 bases. The CDR3 sequence: CASSHPDTQETQYF. The CDR3 DNA reads as TGTGCCAGCAGCCACCCCGATACTCAAGAGACCCAGTACTTC.

This chain connects TRBV2 to TRBJ2-3, with D unclear. The germline V and J ends were trimmed by 7 bases and 3 bases, with 8 bases remaining between them. From germline, CDR1 is SNHLY and CDR2 FYNNEI. This CDR3 has 12 residues. The CDR3 here is CASTAETDTQYF. The DNA for the CDR3 is TGTGCCAGCACCGCCGAGACAGATACGCAGTATTTT.

This clone was seen once. The chain couples TRBV18 to TRBJ2-7; possible D gene TRBD2, 6 bases. This CDR3 spans 13 amino acids. Germline values: CDR1 KGHSH, CDR2 LQKENI. The V end lost 3 bases, the J end lost 5 bases, and 11 bases lay between the germline ends. CDR3 amino acids: CASSPGGLNEQYF. In nucleotides, the CDR3 is TGTGCCAGCTCACCGGGGGGATTGAACGAGCAGTACTTC.

This clone was seen more than once but under ten times. The rearrangement joins TRBV30 to TRBJ1-2; D call uncertain. Trimming pared 2 bases from V and 0 bases from J, leaving 4 bases between. This CDR3 has 12 residues. Germline CDR1 GTSNPN, CDR2 SVGIG (reference sequence). Here the CDR3 DNA reads TGTGCCTGGAGTACAGCTAACTATGGCTACACCTTC. Amino acids: CAWSTANYGYTF.

J is TRBJ2-7 and V is TRBV7-6; 10 bases align to TRBD2. The CDR3 runs 15 residues. CDR1 is SGHVS, CDR2 FNYEAQ, per germline. The J segment lost 3 bases and the V segment lost 1 base, leaving 3 bases of the junction unmatched. The CDR3 sequence: CASSLGTSGIYEQYF. CDR3 coding DNA: TGTGCCAGCAGCTTAGGGACTAGCGGCATCTACGAGCAGTACTTC. The full variable domain, in which reference TRBV7-6 and TRBJ2-7 provide the parts outside the CDR3, is GAGVSQSPRYKVTKRGQDVALRCDPISGHVSLYWYRQALGQGPEFLTYFNYEAQQDKSGLPNDRFSAERPEGSISTLTIQRTEQRDSAMYRCASSLGTSGIYEQYFGPGTRLTVT.

Worth noting for this clone: Other DNA sequences in the same sample also yield this CDR3. The V call is TRBV2, the J call TRBJ1-5, with D unclear. Trimming left V 0 bases short and J 5 bases short, with 5 bases between. Germline CDR1 SNHLY, CDR2 FYNNEI. This CDR3 comprises 13 residues. CDR3 in DNA: TGTGCCAGCAGTGAAGCAGGGTATCAGCCCCAGCATTTT. It encodes CASSEAGYQPQHF.

This chain connects TRBV2 to TRBJ1-2; possible D gene TRBD1, 6 bases. CDR1 is SNHLY and CDR2 is FYNNEI in the germline V gene. This CDR3 has 13 residues. V lost 7 bases and J lost 5, with 14 bases in between. The CDR3: CASITTGAYGYTF. The CDR3 DNA follows: TGTGCCAGCATAACGACAGGCGCATATGGCTACACCTTC. Variable domain in full (rest from reference TRBV2 and TRBJ1-2): EPEVTQTPSHQVTQMGQEVILRCVPISNHLYFYWYRQILGQKVEFLVSFYNNEISEKSEIFDDQFSVERPDGSNFTLKIRSTKLEDSAMYFCASITTGAYGYTFGSGTRLTVV.

The sample holds one count of this clone. The CDR3: CSVEWPNSGNTIYF. CDR3 in DNA: TGCAGCGTGGAGTGGCCCAACTCTGGAAACACCATATATTTT. The rearrangement uses TRBV29-1 and TRBJ1-3, with D hard to call. The V end was cut by 6 bases, the J end by 0 bases, with 12 bases between. CDR1 and CDR2 from the germline V gene are SQVTM and ANQGSEA. The CDR3 is made up of 14 amino acids.

The chain recombines TRBV7-9 with TRBJ1-1, with D unresolved. V lost 4 bases and J lost 7, with 16 bases in between. This CDR3 contains 14 residues. Germline V gene lookup returns CDR1 SEHNR and CDR2 FQNEAQ (reference sequence). The CDR3 DNA is TGTGCCAGCAGCTCGAATCAAATGTACGGTGAAGCTTTCTTT. It is translated as CASSSNQMYGEAFF.

V and J are TRBV2 and TRBJ1-4; a weak D match, TRBD1 (6 bases). CDR1 SNHLY and CDR2 FYNNEI come from the germline V gene. Trimming stripped 8 bases from V and 4 bases from J, with 14 bases between. CDR3 size: 14 residues. CDR3 in amino acids: CASGPGAGNEKLFF. The CDR3 DNA follows: TGTGCCAGCGGCCCAGGGGCTGGTAATGAAAAACTGTTTTTT. The whole variable domain, remainder taken from reference TRBV2 and TRBJ1-4, is EPEVTQTPSHQVTQMGQEVILRCVPISNHLYFYWYRQILGQKVEFLVSFYNNEISEKSEIFDDQFSVERPDGSNFTLKIRSTKLEDSAMYFCASGPGAGNEKLFFGSGTQLSVL.

The table lists this clone with a count of one. The chain carries TRBV11-2 and TRBJ2-3; 8 bases are a match to TRBD2. Looked up from germline, CDR1 is SGHAT and CDR2 is FQNNGV. This CDR3 spans 16 amino acids. Germline trimming cut 5 bases from V and 1 base from J; bases unmatched to any gene: 8. CDR3 amino acids: CASSPERGNGTDTQYF. In DNA, the CDR3 is TGTGCCAGCAGCCCAGAGCGGGGGAATGGCACAGATACGCAGTATTTT.

The V gene is TRBV6-1, the J gene TRBJ2-3, with a tentative D call TRBD1 (6 bases). Trimming took 4 bases from V and 1 from J, leaving 15 bases between them. This CDR3 has 16 residues. CDR1 and CDR2 (germline): MNHNS, SASEGT. The CDR3 nucleotides are TGTGCCAGCAGTGTTGACAGGCTAAGAGGCACAGATACGCAGTATTTT. Its protein is CASSVDRLRGTDTQYF.

This clone was detected a few times. This chain uses TRBV18 with TRBJ1-2, with D perhaps matching TRBD1 (5 bases). The CDR3 extends over 14 amino acids. Between the trimmed V and J ends, which lost 0 bases and 6 bases, there was a span of 11 bases. The germline CDR1 and CDR2 sequences are KGHSH and LQKENI. The CDR3 DNA follows: TGTGCCAGCTCACCACCTACCGACAGTAATGGCTACACCTTC. Amino acid sequence: CASSPPTDSNGYTF.

The J gene is TRBJ2-1, the V gene TRBV19, with TRBD2 identical over 11 bases. V was pared by 3 bases and J by 11 bases, with 9 bases of the junction left unmatched. The germline V gene encodes CDR1 LNHDA and CDR2 SQIVND (reference sequence). The CDR3 runs to 15 residues. CDR3 amino acids: CASSMGTSGLRKQFF. The DNA for the CDR3 is TGTGCCAGTAGTATGGGGACTAGCGGCTTACGGAAGCAGTTCTTC.

The chain carries TRBV6-5 and TRBJ2-7; no reliable D call. The V and J ends lost 4 bases and 2 bases respectively, with 15 bases between them. Germline V gene lookup returns CDR1 MNHEY and CDR2 SVGAGI. There are 15 residues in the CDR3. CDR3 amino acids: CASSLGPTDAYEQYF. CDR3 in DNA: TGTGCCAGCAGTTTAGGACCTACCGATGCCTACGAGCAGTACTTC.

V gene TRBV5-1 combines with J gene TRBJ2-3; 7 bases line up with TRBD1. CDR3 size: 13 residues. Germline trimming cut 4 bases from V and 4 bases from J; bases unmatched to any gene: 3. Per germline, CDR1 SGHRS and CDR2 YFSETQ. The CDR3 sequence is CASSPQGADTQYF. Here the CDR3 DNA reads TGCGCCAGCAGCCCTCAGGGGGCAGATACGCAGTATTTT.